The clone carrying this T cell receptor (beta chain) has more than one count but fewer than ten. Its matching antigen is unknown. CD4+ T cell IFNgamma after overnight CMV lysate exposure gave donor CMV status. The sample belongs to a study of naive and memory T cell subsets. The study, taken as a whole, reports: A few larger clonotypes appeared in naive repertoires, especially CD8, possibly memory cells re-expressing CD45RA. Naive and memory repertoire findings lacked a ground truth for validation.

Trimming took off 5 bases at V and 7 bases at J, with 8 bases between the two ends. There are 12 residues in the CDR3. An equimolar mix of two oligonucleotides served as the beta constant-region primer for TRBC1 and TRBC2. Four rounds of PCR amplified the ligated cDNA using nested alpha and beta constant-region primers plus SP2. Each CDR3 protein gets one entry after TCRdb re-called the UMI-ligation and nested PCR reads with MiXCR. Among 150,000 or so distinct CDR3 sequences listed, around 15% were seen once. The clonotype was recovered from a human donor in good health. The sample taken for sequencing was naive CD4+ T cells from blood. The rearrangement uses TRBV12-3 or TRBV12-4 and TRBJ2-2, with no clear D. The CDR3 region has the DNA TGTGCCAGCAGTCCTGAGGTCGGGGAGCTGTTTTTT. Translated, it gives CASSPEVGELFF.